This TCR beta chain was identified in a study of human T cells and chemical hapten exposure (dated by TCRdb to the early 2020s). Concerning the study at large: For sensitization, 2% DPC in acetone was applied to a roughly 2 cm by roughly 2 cm area of upper inner arm skin. Throughout the study period of around 24 weeks, patients also received therapeutic DPC doses to the scalp every week. Patch tests used Finn chambers with 0.01% DPC on the upper back, scored after 6 days by International Contact Dermatitis Research Group standards. The patient cohort, mostly female, included alopecia areata with under or over 50% scalp involvement, alopecia totalis and alopecia universalis. Libraries were pooled for sequencing, and variation in per-sample TCR yields was attributed mainly to small differences in library volumes within the pool. The study tracked peripheral blood TCR repertoire changes in vivo during primary and secondary sensitization to the hapten diphenylcyclopropenone (DPC) in alopecia patients. Patient blood was sampled pre-sensitization (week 0) and at 2, 6 and about 24 weeks after DPC sensitization. For TCR sequencing, blood came from approximately 29 alopecia patients at anywhere from one to four time points (pre-sensitization, 2, 6 and 24 weeks). Results the study describes overall, beyond this receptor: Alopecia, a presumed autoimmune disease, was present in all patients, so the immune response of the patients might differ from that of healthy individuals. After repeated subsampling, the strength of the expansion versus patch-test correlation and the threshold at which it became significant changed. The number of PT1 expanded TCRs positively correlated with patch test score, significant at thresholds 8, 16 and 32 but not 4. The number of TCRs above 1 in 1000 frequency did not change with DPC sensitization; there was no evidence of global repertoire structure alterations. Compared with pre-sensitization or healthy control sets, expanded TCRs formed significantly more large CDR3 similarity clusters, which is consistent with antigen-driven responses.

Per the germline V gene, LGHNA is the CDR1 and YSLEER is the CDR2. Inclusive of the bounding cysteine and phenylalanine, the CDR3 is 13 residues long. The kept DNA is CDR3 alone, 39 bases in frame from the first base. V loses 6 bases, J loses 4 bases, and the germline ends lie 10 bases apart. The library was obtained by RACE. The sample was run on a NextSeq 500. During library preparation, unique molecular identifiers were attached to individual cDNA molecules so that TCRs could be counted in a quantitative, reproducible way. Each blood RNA sample was used to sequence both TCR alpha and TCR beta chains. The original pipeline was this. A median of about 100,000 TCRs per sample was observed, with a range of about 20,000 to 750,000. The Decombinator software suite was used to annotate the V, J and CDR3 of the TCR reads. To make PS versus PT1 abundance plots, every sample was subsampled to the same number of TCRs (28,000). Expanded TCRs were defined as absent before sensitization and observed at least eight times at the 2-week time point. Starting from the raw public reads, TCRdb applied fastp trimming at Q25, assembled clones with MiXCR and retained in-frame beta chains. Every distinct CDR3 protein forms one entry, paired with its most common genes and DNA. These V and J calls are TCRdb output, not the study's own analysis. The sample profile shows around 120,000 distinct CDR3 sequences; roughly 13% of them were found once. Of the sample, approximately 0.92% falls within the top ten clones.

On this clonotype itself: Its antigen remains undetermined. Per-nucleotide qualities are absent, and no much larger clonotype sits a single base away.

The sample's time point label is to be understood as: patch test 1, 2 weeks after DPC sensitization. Per the publication, the treatment or condition label means: therapeutic diphenylcyclopropenone sensitization with weekly scalp DPC. At every patch-test visit, the blood draw took place before the patch test was put on. To be eligible, patients had to be aged 18 to 70, diagnosed with alopecia and judged suitable for DPC therapy, while pregnant patients were excluded. Unfractionated whole blood was collected in Tempus Blood RNA tubes, and total RNA was extracted from that blood. The receptor comes from a man younger than 35 with alopecia areata. Some clones in this sample may be carry-over from other donors' samples. The specimen was whole blood, collected in connection with sensitization to the hapten diphenylcyclopropenone (DPC). This receptor chain uses TRBV4-3 and TRBJ1-5, with the D gene call left open. CDR3 region: CASSLQRNQPQHF. The bases read TGCGCCAGCAGTCTACAACGAAATCAGCCCCAGCATTTT.